Listed here are 12 T cell receptor beta chains from one sample, sequenced in a study of blood T cells in healthy people across ages. The authors ran a second PCR of about 7 to 11 cycles using a sample-barcoded 5' primer and a J-beta primer mix. TCRdb independently ran MiXCR on the 5' RACE reads; one entry per CDR3 protein. The repertoire includes about 1.1 million distinct CDR3 sequences, around two fifths of them detected once, and around 13% sits in the top ten. The specimen sequenced was blood. These receptors came from a man aged 18-30 years in good health.

Notes on this clonotype: This sequence may be a read error, since a much larger clone differs from it by one base. The chain is built from TRBV6-2 or TRBV6-3 and TRBJ2-2; TRBD1 is a possible D gene (6 bases). Germline V gene data show CDR1 as MNHEY and CDR2 as SVGEGT. The CDR3 contains 16 residues. The CDR3 sequence is CVSRSRQAVNTGELFF. The CDR3 coding sequence is TGTGTCAGCAGAAGCCGACAGGCTGTGAACACCGGGGAGCTGTTTTTT.

The chain recombines TRBV20-1 with TRBJ2-1; a weak D match, TRBD2 (5 bases). The V end lost 3 bases, the J end lost 3 bases, and 12 bases lay between the germline ends. The CDR3 runs to 14 residues. Looked up from germline, CDR1 is DFQATT and CDR2 is SNEGSKA (reference sequence). CDR3 in DNA: TGCAGTGCTAGGCCGGACTGGAACTACAATGAGCAGTTCTTC. Translation: CSARPDWNYNEQFF.

This sequence joins TRBV15 and TRBJ2-1; D call uncertain. Germline loops: CDR1 LNHNV, CDR2 YYDKDF (reference sequence). V was shortened by 4 bases and J by 0 bases, with 10 bases between the two germline ends. The CDR3 runs to 15 residues. The CDR3 DNA follows: TGTGCCACCAGCACCGGTCCTAGCTCCTACAATGAGCAGTTCTTC. The encoded protein is CATSTGPSSYNEQFF.

The V call is TRBV29-1, the J call TRBJ2-7; weak D call: TRBD1 (6 bases). Trimming pared 0 bases from V and 10 bases from J, leaving 19 bases between. This CDR3 contains 14 residues. Germline CDR1 reads SQVTM; CDR2 reads ANQGSEA. For the CDR3, the DNA is TGCAGCGTTGAAGACCGAGACGGACAGCTTAACCAGTACTTC. This gives the protein CSVEDRDGQLNQYF.

This sequence joins TRBV29-1 and TRBJ1-2; D is ambiguous. Trimming pared 1 base from V and 4 bases from J, leaving 19 bases between. The CDR3 is 16 amino acids. Germline V gene lookup returns CDR1 SQVTM and CDR2 ANQGSEA. The chain's CDR3 is CSVEVVLELEGYGYTF. CDR3 DNA sequence: TGCAGCGTTGAAGTGGTTTTGGAGCTTGAAGGCTATGGCTACACCTTC. Full variable domain (rest looked up from reference TRBV29-1 and TRBJ1-2): SAVISQKPSRDICQRGTSLTIQCQVDSQVTMMFWYRQQPGQSLTLIATANQGSEATYESGFVIDKFPISRPNLTFSTLTVSNMSPEDSSIYLCSVEVVLELEGYGYTFGSGTRLTVV.

With respect to this clonotype: A junction end diverges from the germline sequence, so it may reflect a read error. This rearrangement joins TRBV12-3 or TRBV12-4 to TRBJ2-3; a weak D match, TRBD1 (5 bases). CDR3 length: 15 amino acids. The DNA for the CDR3 is TGTGCCAGCAGCACCGCAGGGTCCCGCACAGGTACGCAGTATTTT. Translated: CASSTAGSRTGTQYF.

CDR3 region: CASMGRADTQYF. CDR3 coding DNA: TGTGCCAGCATGGGGAGGGCAGATACGCAGTATTTT. This chain links TRBV7-2 with TRBJ2-3, with 7 bases aligning to TRBD2. Germline CDR1 reads SGHTA; CDR2 reads FQGNSA. The V gene end was trimmed by 7 bases and the J gene end by 4 bases; junction bases not matched to a gene: 2. This CDR3 has 12 residues.

CDR3 amino acids: CAWGSPGLLNEKLFF. The CDR3 DNA reads as TGTGCCTGGGGGTCCCCAGGGTTACTTAATGAAAAACTGTTTTTT. The chain recombines TRBV30 with TRBJ1-4; D may be TRBD1 (5 bases). The V and J ends lost 5 bases and 4 bases respectively, with 17 bases between them. The CDR3 sequence is 15 residues long. Germline CDR1 is GTSNPN and CDR2 is SVGIG (reference sequence). Combining the CDR3 with reference TRBV30 and TRBJ1-4 gives the whole variable domain SQTIHQWPATLVQPVGSPLSLECTVEGTSNPNLYWYRQAAGRGLQLLFYSVGIGQISSEVPQNLSASRPQDRQFILSSKKLLLSDSGFYLCAWGSPGLLNEKLFFGSGTQLSVL.

Comment on this clonotype: Given a much more abundant clone one base away, this may be a read error. The chain has TRBV27 and TRBJ2-5; 8 nucleotides line up with TRBD2. The V gene's germline CDR1 is MNHEY and CDR2 SMNVEV (reference sequence). After removal of 5 bases from V and 4 bases from J, the junction contained 18 bases not matched to a gene. This CDR3 spans 18 amino acids. CDR3 coding DNA: TGTGCCAGCAGTCAGAGCCCCGGGACTAGTAGCTATCGAGAGACCCAGTACTTC. Translated: CASSQSPGTSSYRETQYF.

The chain uses TRBV12-3 or TRBV12-4 and TRBJ1-4; D remains ambiguous. V dropped 8 bases and J dropped 0 bases, with 10 bases sitting between them. The CDR3 runs to 14 residues. The CDR3 loop reads CASRQRATNEKLFF. In DNA, the CDR3 is TGTGCCAGCCGGCAACGGGCAACTAATGAAAAACTGTTTTTT.

The table lists this clonotype with many counts. The V call is TRBV7-9, the J call TRBJ1-2; perhaps TRBD1 as D (6 bases). The V end lost 11 bases, the J end lost 3 bases, and 16 bases lay between the germline ends. There are 13 residues in the CDR3. Germline V lookup: CDR1 SEHNR, CDR2 FQNEAQ (reference sequence). The CDR3 bases are TGTGCCCTACAGGGACCGGAGTACTATGGCTACACCTTC. Amino acid sequence: CALQGPEYYGYTF.

The chain employs TRBV20-1 and TRBJ1-1; D unclear. CDR1 and CDR2 (germline): DFQATT, SNEGSKA (reference sequence). CDR3 length equals 16 residues. V was clipped by 2 bases and J by 0 bases, with 16 bases between them. CDR3 sequence reads: CSARPFRQSMNTEAFF. CDR3 DNA: TGCAGTGCTAGACCCTTTCGCCAGTCCATGAACACTGAAGCTTTCTTT.